One TCR beta chain is described in this entry. What it binds is unknown. The V and J ends lost 4 bases and 0 bases respectively, with 11 bases between them. The CDR3 spans 15 residues. These data originate in a study of CD8 T cells in ankylosing spondylitis. The study's findings and limits: A TCR beta motif of about 8 highly homologous variants appeared characteristic of ankylosing spondylitis blood.

Making use of molecular barcodes, quantitative 5'-RACE generated TCR beta libraries. TCRdb fed the 5' RACE reads into MiXCR, producing one record per CDR3 protein. The sample lists about 300,000 distinct CDR3 sequences; under 14% were seen once. The V gene is TRBV12-3 or TRBV12-4, the J gene TRBJ2-3; D is unclear. The receptor was derived from a female donor with ankylosing spondylitis or in good health (not recorded which). Sequenced sample: blood, either unsorted or a sorted T cell fraction (not recorded which). The CDR3 loop reads CASSSGQSSTDTQYF. In DNA form, the CDR3 reads TGTGCCAGCAGTTCCGGGCAGTCTAGCACAGATACGCAGTATTTT.